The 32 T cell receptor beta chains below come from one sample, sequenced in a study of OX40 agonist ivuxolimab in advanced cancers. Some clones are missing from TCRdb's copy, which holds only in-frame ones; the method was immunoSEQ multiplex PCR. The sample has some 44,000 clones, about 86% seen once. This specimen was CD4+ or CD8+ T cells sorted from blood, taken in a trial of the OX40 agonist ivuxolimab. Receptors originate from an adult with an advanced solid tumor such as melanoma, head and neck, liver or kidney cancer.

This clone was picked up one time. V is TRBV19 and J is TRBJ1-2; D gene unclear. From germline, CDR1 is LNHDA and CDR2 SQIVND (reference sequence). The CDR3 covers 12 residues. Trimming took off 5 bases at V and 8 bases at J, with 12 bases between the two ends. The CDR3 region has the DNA TGTGCCAGTAGTCCGGGTCCGCTGGGCTACACCTTC. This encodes CASSPGPLGYTF.

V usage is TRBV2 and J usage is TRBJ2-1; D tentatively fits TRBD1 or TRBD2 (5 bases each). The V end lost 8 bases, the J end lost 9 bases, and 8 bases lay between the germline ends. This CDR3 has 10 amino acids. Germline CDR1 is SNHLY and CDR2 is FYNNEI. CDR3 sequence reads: CASEGIEQFF. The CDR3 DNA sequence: TGTGCCAGCGAGGGGATTGAGCAGTTCTTC. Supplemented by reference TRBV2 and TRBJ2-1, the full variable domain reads EPEVTQTPSHQVTQMGQEVILRCVPISNHLYFYWYRQILGQKVEFLVSFYNNEISEKSEIFDDQFSVERPDGSNFTLKIRSTKLEDSAMYFCASEGIEQFFGPGTRLTVL.

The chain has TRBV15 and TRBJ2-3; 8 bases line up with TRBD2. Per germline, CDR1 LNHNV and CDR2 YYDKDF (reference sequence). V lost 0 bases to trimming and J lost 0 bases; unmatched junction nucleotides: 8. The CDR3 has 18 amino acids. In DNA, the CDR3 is TGTGCCACCAGCAGAGAACCCAAGCGGGAGTCTAGCACAGATACGCAGTATTTT. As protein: CATSREPKRESSTDTQYF.

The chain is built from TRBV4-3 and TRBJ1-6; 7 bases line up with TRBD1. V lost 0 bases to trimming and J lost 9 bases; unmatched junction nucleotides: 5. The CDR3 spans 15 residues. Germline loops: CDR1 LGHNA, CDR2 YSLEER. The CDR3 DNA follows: TGCGCCAGCAGCCAAGATTGGGACAGCAGTTCACCCCTCCACTTT. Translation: CASSQDWDSSSPLHF.

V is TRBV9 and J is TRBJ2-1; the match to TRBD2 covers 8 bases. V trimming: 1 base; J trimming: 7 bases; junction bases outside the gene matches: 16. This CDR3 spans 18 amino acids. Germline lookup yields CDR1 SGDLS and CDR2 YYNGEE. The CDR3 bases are TGTGCCAGCAGCGTAAGGAACGGGGGGGCTGGCCTGGTGAATGAGCAGTTCTTC. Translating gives CASSVRNGGAGLVNEQFF.

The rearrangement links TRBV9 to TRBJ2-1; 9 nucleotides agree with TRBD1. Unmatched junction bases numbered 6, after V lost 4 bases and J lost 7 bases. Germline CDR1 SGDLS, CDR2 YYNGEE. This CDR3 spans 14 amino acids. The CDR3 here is CASSPRDRVNEQFF. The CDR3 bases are TGTGCCAGCAGCCCCCGGGACAGGGTGAATGAGCAGTTCTTC.

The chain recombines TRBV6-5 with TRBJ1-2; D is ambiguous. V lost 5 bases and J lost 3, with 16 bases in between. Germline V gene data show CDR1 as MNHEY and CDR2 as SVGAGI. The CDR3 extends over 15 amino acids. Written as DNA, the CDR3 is TGTGCCAGCAGTGGGCCCGCCCGCCCGGACTATGGCTACACCTTC. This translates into CASSGPARPDYGYTF.

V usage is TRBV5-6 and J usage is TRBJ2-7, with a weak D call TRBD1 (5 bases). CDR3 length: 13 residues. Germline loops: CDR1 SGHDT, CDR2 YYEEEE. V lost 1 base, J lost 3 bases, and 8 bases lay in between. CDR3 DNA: TGTGCCAGCAGCTTGATAAGGGGCTACGAGCAGTACGTC. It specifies CASSLIRGYEQYV.

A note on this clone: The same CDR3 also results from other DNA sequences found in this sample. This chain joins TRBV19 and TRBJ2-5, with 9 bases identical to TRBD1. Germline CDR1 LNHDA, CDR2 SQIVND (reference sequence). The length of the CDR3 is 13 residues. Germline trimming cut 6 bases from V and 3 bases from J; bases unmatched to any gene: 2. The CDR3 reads CASSWTGEETQYF. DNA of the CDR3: TGTGCCAGTAGCTGGACAGGGGAAGAGACCCAGTACTTC.

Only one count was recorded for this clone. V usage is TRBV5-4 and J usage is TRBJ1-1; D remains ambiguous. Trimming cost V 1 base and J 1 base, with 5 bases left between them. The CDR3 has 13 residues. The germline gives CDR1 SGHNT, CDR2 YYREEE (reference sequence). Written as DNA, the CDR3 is TGTGCCAGCAGCTTGTGGGGGAACACTGAAGCTTTCTTT. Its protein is CASSLWGNTEAFF.

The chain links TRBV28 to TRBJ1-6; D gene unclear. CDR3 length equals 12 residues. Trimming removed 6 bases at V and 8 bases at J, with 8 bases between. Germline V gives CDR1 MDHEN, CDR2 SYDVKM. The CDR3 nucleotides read TGTGCCAGCAGCCTGGATGATTCACCCCTCCACTTT. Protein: CASSLDDSPLHF.

CDR3 amino acids: CASSQSTALNYGYTF. CDR3 coding DNA: TGCGCCAGCAGCCAGTCGACGGCACTTAACTATGGCTACACCTTC. This chain connects TRBV5-1 to TRBJ1-2; D ambiguous. The CDR3 loop spans 15 amino acids. The V and J ends lost 4 bases and 1 base respectively, with 14 bases between them. Germline CDR1 is SGHRS and CDR2 is YFSETQ.

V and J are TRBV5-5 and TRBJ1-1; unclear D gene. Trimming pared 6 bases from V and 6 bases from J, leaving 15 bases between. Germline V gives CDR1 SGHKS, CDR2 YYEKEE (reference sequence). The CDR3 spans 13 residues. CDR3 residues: CASTSPGNPEAFF. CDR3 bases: TGTGCCAGCACCTCCCCAGGCAACCCTGAAGCTTTCTTT.

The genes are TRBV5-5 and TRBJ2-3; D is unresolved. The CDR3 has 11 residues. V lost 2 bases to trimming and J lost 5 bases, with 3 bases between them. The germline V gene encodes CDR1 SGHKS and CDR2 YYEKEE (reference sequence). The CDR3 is CASSLGDTQYF. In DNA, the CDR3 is TGTGCCAGCAGCTTAGGAGATACGCAGTATTTT.

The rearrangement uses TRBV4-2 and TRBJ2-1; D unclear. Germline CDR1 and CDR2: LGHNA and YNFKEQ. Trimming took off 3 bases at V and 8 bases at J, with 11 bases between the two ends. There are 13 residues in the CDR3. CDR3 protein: CASSQYEAYEQFF. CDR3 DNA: TGTGCCAGCAGCCAGTACGAAGCCTATGAGCAGTTCTTC.

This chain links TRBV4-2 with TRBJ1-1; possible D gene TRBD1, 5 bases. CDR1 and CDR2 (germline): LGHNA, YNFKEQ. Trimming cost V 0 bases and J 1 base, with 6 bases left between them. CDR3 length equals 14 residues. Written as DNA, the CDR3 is TGTGCCAGCAGCCAAGATCAGGGGAACACTGAAGCTTTCTTT. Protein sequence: CASSQDQGNTEAFF.

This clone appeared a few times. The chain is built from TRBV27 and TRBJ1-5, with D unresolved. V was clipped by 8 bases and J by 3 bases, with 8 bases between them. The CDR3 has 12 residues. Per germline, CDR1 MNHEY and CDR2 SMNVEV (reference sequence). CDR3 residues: CASGGLNQPQHF. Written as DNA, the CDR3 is TGTGCCAGCGGAGGGCTCAATCAGCCCCAGCATTTT.

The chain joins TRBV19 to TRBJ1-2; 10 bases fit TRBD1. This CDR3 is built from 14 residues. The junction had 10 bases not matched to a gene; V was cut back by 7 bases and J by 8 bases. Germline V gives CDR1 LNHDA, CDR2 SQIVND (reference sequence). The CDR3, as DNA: TGTGCCAGTAACGTTTTAGGGACAGGGGTCGGCTACACCTTC. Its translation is CASNVLGTGVGYTF. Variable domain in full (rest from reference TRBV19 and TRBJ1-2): DGGITQSPKYLFRKEGQNVTLSCEQNLNHDAMYWYRQDPGQGLRLIYYSQIVNDFQKGDIAEGYSVSREKKESFPLTVTSAQKNPTAFYLCASNVLGTGVGYTFGSGTRLTVV.

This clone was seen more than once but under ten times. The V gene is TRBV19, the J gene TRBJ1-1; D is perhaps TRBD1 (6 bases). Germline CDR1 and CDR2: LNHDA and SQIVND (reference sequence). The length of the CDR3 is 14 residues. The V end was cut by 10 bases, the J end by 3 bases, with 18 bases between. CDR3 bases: TGTGCCACCCGGTCGGGGGGCAGCCACACTGAAGCTTTCTTT. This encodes CATRSGGSHTEAFF. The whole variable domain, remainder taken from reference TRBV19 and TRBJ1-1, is DGGITQSPKYLFRKEGQNVTLSCEQNLNHDAMYWYRQDPGQGLRLIYYSQIVNDFQKGDIAEGYSVSREKKESFPLTVTSAQKNPTAFYLCATRSGGSHTEAFFGQGTRLTVV.

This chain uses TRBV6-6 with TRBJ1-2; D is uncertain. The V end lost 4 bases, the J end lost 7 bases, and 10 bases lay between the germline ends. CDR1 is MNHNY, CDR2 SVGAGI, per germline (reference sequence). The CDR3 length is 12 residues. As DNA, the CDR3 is TGTGCCAGCAGTTGGGTCACGGGTGGCTACACCTTC. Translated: CASSWVTGGYTF.

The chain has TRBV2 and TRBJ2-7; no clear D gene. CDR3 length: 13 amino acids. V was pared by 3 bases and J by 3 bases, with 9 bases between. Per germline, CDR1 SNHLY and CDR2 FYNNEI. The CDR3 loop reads CASSEEGNYEQYV. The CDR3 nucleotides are TGTGCCAGCAGTGAGGAAGGGAACTACGAGCAGTACGTC.

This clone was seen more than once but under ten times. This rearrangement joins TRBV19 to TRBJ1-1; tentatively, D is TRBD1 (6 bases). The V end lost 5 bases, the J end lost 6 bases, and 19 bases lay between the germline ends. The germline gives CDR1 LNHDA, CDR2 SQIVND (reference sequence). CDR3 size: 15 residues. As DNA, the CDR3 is TGTGCCAGTAGTGGGAACAGGGTCGGGCCGCCTGAAGCTTTCTTT. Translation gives CASSGNRVGPPEAFF.

CDR3 amino acids: CASSGGHYNSPLHF. Written as DNA, the CDR3 is TGTGCCAGCAGCGGCGGGCATTATAATTCACCCCTCCACTTT. The V and J genes are TRBV5-5 and TRBJ1-6, with unresolved D. Trimming took 4 bases from V and 4 from J, leaving 9 bases between them. CDR1 and CDR2 (germline): SGHKS, YYEKEE (reference sequence). The CDR3 totals 14 residues. The full variable domain, with the rest looked up from reference TRBV5-5 and TRBJ1-6, is DAGVTQSPTHLIKTRGQQVTLRCSPISGHKSVSWYQQVLGQGPQFIFQYYEKEERGRGNFPDRFSARQFPNYSSELNVNALLLGDSALYLCASSGGHYNSPLHFGNGTRLTVT.

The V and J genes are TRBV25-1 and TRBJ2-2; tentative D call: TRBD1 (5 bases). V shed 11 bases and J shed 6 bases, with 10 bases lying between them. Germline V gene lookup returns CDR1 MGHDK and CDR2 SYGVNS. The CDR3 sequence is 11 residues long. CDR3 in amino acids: CAVRVAGELFF. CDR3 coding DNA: TGTGCCGTCAGGGTTGCCGGGGAGCTGTTTTTT.

CDR3 sequence: CASSLGRNPYLLLNNEQFF. CDR3 DNA sequence: TGTGCCAGCAGCCTCGGACGGAACCCATATCTCTTACTTAACAATGAGCAGTTCTTC. V gene TRBV5-6 combines with J gene TRBJ2-1; D ambiguous. V lost 4 bases to trimming and J lost 5 bases, with 28 bases between them. From germline, CDR1 is SGHDT and CDR2 YYEEEE. This CDR3 comprises 19 residues. Full variable domain (outside the CDR3, taken from reference TRBV5-6 and TRBJ2-1): DAGVTQSPTHLIKTRGQQVTLRCSPKSGHDTVSWYQQALGQGPQFIFQYYEEEERQRGNFPDRFSGHQFPNYSSELNVNALLLGDSALYLCASSLGRNPYLLLNNEQFFGPGTRLTVL.

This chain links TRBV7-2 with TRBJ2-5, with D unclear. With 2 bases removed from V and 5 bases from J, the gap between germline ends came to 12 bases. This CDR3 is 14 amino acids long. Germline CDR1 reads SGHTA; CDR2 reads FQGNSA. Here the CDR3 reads CASSLSLRKETQYF. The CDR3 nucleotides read TGTGCCAGCAGCTTAAGTCTTAGGAAGGAGACCCAGTACTTC.

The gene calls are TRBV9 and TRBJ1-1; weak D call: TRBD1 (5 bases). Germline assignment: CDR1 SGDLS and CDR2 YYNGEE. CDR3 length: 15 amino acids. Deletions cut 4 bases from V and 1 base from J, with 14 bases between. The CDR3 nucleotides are TGTGCCAGCAGCTTAAGGGCAGGGAGGAACACTGAAGCTTTCTTT. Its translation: CASSLRAGRNTEAFF.

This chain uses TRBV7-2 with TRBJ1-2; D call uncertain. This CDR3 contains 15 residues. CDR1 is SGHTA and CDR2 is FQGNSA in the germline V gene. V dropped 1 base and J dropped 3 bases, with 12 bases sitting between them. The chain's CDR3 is CASSLGPQMDYGYTF. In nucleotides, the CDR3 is TGTGCCAGCAGCTTAGGCCCCCAGATGGACTATGGCTACACCTTC.

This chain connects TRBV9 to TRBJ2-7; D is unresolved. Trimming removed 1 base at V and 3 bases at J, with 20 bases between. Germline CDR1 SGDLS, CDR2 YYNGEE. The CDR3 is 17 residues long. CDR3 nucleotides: TGTGCCAGCAGCGTATTGCGCCAGGCCTTTACACTCTACGAGCAGTACTTC. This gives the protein CASSVLRQAFTLYEQYF.

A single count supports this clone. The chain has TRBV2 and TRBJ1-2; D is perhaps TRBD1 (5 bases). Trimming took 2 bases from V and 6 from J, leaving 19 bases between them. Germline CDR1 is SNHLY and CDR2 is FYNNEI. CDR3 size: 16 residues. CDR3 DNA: TGTGCCAGCAGTGAACCTTTGTCAGGGAGGGAGGATGGCTACACCTTC. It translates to CASSEPLSGREDGYTF.

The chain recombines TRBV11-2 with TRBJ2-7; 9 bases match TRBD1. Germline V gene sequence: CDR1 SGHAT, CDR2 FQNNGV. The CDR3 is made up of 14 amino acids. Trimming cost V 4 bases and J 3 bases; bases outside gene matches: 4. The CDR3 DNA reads TGTGCCAGCAGCTCCGGGACAGGGTACTACGAGCAGTACTTC. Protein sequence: CASSSGTGYYEQYF.

In DNA form, the CDR3 reads TGCAGCGGGAAGCGGGGGGCGTACAATGAGCAGTTCTTC. This translates into CSGKRGAYNEQFF. This chain links TRBV29-1 with TRBJ2-1; 9 positions match TRBD2. The CDR3 runs to 13 residues. V was pared by 7 bases and J by 4 bases, with 5 bases of the junction left unmatched. Germline V gene data show CDR1 as SQVTM and CDR2 as ANQGSEA.